This T cell receptor beta chain was retrieved from a study of a mutant IDH1 vaccine in newly diagnosed glioma (dated by TCRdb to about 2021). Context from the whole study: Across visits V03 through V10, patients got a total of eight vaccinations, given in weeks 1, 3, 5, 7, 11, 15, 19 and 23. Prior to enrollment, patients had been given standard therapy consisting of radiotherapy alone, temozolomide alone, or radiochemotherapy with temozolomide, with the combination given to most patients. Peripheral blood was drawn at six visits: V03 (baseline), V05, V07, V10, V12 and V13. For exploratory analyses, about 25 treated patients had longitudinal TCRB deep sequencing done wherever samples were available. The roughly 33 treated patients were 62.5% male and roughly 40% female, with a mean age of around 40 years. Vaccination began 4-6 weeks after radiotherapy alone, or alongside temozolomide cycles in the chemotherapy-containing groups. Findings and caveats that apply to the study as a whole: No apparent relationship was observed between pseudoprogression and alterations in the top peripheral T cell clonotypes detected by TCRB sequencing. The authors stated that sample limitations prevented analyses of patient blood samples from being reproduced. PBMC samples for TCRB deep sequencing were selected based on availability. Vaccine-induced immune responses across multiple MHC alleles were detected in over 80% of patients.

The library came from the immunoSEQ multiplex PCR assay. Rearranged TCR beta chain sequences were amplified with the hsTCRB Kit following the manufacturer's protocol. An Illumina MiSeq was used to sequence the TCRB libraries. In the authors' own workflow: Demultiplexing, trimming and gene mapping were performed with the kit vendor's proprietary platform. What TCRdb holds here is the immuneACCESS table cut down to in-frame rearrangements. Part of the clones is not present; checked against another copy, under half of the missing clones reflect an unresolved V gene, and the others are unexplained. V, J and clone size are those of that table, while D and trimming were read from the DNA. Here the sample has almost 85,000 clones; approximately 85% occur a single time. The ten largest clones represent over 2% of the sample. The sample's time point label, in plain terms: week 23, last vaccination. Each vaccine dose was 300 ug of a 20-mer mutant IDH1 peptide in Montanide, given subcutaneously with topical imiquimod. Donors had newly diagnosed WHO grade 3 or 4 IDH1-mutant astrocytomas with loss of nuclear ATRX. The samples were drawn from NOA16, a multicentre, single-arm, open-label phase I trial in Germany that tested a mutant IDH1 peptide vaccine in humans for the first time. Genomic DNA for TCRB sequencing was extracted from EDTA blood using the DNeasy Blood and Tissue Kit.

Only a few counts were recorded for this clone. The antigen it binds to is not known. Per-nucleotide qualities are absent, and no much larger clonotype sits a single base away. Germline trimming amounts to 3 bases on V and 8 bases on J, with 10 as the count of junction bases outside the gene matches. The CDR3 spans 15 residues, from the cysteine through the phenylalanine. CDR3 DNA only is kept here, 45 bases in frame from base 1. From a lookup of the germline V gene (reference sequence), CDR1 and CDR2 are GTSNPN and SVGIG. The material was PBMCs, obtained from a glioma patient whose treatment included an IDH1 peptide vaccine. The clonotype was recovered from a man between 25 and 39 years old with glioma. Some clones in this sample may be carry-over from other donors' samples. This chain is built from TRBV30 and TRBJ1-4; a stretch of 9 junction bases matches TRBD1. CDR3 loop: CAWRAGQGNREKLFF. The DNA is TGTGCCTGGAGAGCGGGACAGGGAAATCGAGAAAAACTGTTTTTT. Beyond the CDR3, the reference TRBV30 and TRBJ1-4 genes provide the residues; the full variable domain reads: SQTIHQWPATLVQPVGSPLSLECTVEGTSNPNLYWYRQAAGRGLQLLFYSVGIGQISSEVPQNLSASRPQDRQFILSSKKLLLSDSGFYLCAWRAGQGNREKLFFGSGTQLSVL.